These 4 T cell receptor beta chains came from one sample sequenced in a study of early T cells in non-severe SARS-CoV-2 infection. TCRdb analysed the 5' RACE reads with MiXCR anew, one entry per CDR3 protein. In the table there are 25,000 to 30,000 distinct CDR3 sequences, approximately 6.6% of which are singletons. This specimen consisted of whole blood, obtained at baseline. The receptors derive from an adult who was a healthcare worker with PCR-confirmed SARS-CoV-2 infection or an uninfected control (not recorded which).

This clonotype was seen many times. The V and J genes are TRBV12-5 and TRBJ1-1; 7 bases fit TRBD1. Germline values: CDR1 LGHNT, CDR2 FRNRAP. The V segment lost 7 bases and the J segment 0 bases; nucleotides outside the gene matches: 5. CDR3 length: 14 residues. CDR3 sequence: CASAPGTVNTEAFF. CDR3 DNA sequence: TGTGCTAGTGCCCCCGGGACAGTGAACACTGAAGCTTTCTTT.

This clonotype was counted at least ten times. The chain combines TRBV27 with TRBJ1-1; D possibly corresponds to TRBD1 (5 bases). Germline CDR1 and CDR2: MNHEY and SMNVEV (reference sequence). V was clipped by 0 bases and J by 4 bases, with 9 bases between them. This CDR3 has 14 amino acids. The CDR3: CASSLSRGTTEAFF. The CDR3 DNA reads TGTGCCAGCAGTTTATCAAGGGGTACCACTGAAGCTTTCTTT.

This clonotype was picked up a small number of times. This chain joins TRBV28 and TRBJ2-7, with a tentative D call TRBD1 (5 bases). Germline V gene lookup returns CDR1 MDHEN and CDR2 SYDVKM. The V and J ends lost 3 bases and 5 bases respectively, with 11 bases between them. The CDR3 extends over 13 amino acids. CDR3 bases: TGTGCCAGCAGTTTTCATTGGGGCGACGAGCAGTACTTC. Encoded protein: CASSFHWGDEQYF.

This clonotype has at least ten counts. This CDR3 is CASSSRGVYNEQFF. CDR3 bases: TGTGCCAGCAGCTCCCGGGGGGTTTACAATGAGCAGTTCTTC. The chain has TRBV9 and TRBJ2-1; 7 bases line up with TRBD2. This CDR3 contains 14 residues. V dropped 4 bases and J dropped 4; count of bases not matched to a gene: 5. Germline V gene lookup returns CDR1 SGDLS and CDR2 YYNGEE. The full variable domain, in which reference TRBV9 and TRBJ2-1 provide the parts outside the CDR3, is DSGVTQTPKHLITATGQRVTLRCSPRSGDLSVYWYQQSLDQGLQFLIQYYNGEERAKGNILERFSAQQFPDLHSELNLSSLELGDSALYFCASSSRGVYNEQFFGPGTRLTVL.